This TCR beta chain was captured by sequencing in a study of metastatic and nonmetastatic thyroid tumors. V lost 1 base and J lost 11, with 12 bases in between. The CDR3 spans 13 residues. CDR1 SGHTA and CDR2 FQGNSA come from the germline V gene. Each patient went into thyroid surgery without having received any treatment. Original processing notes: A papillary thyroid cancer distant-metastasis classifier was built from CDR3 differences across clinicopathological groups. Through MiXCR, TCRdb re-clonotyped the PCR reads. The authors' filters were not applied to this entry. The sample lists around 37,000 clones; 25% to 30% were seen once. This clone has at least ten counts.

This clonotype was sampled from a female donor with papillary thyroid cancer or a benign thyroid nodule (not recorded which). Some clones in this sample may be carry-over from other donors' samples. V is TRBV7-2 and J is TRBJ2-1; no firm D call. Sequencing was carried out using blood. The CDR3 reads CASSLGGSRKQFF. The CDR3 nucleotides read TGTGCCAGCAGCTTAGGTGGTTCTCGGAAGCAGTTCTTC.